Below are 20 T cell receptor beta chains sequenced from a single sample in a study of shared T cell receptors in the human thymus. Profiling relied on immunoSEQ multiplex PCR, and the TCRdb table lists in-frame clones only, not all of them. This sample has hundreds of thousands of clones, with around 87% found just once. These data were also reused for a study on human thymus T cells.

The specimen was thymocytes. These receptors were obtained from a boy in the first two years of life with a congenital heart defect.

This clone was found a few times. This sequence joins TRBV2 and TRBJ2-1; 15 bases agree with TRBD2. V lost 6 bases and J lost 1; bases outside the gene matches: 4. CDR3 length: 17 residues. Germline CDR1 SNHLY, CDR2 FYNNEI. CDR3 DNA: TGTGCCAGCAGCCGGACTAGCGGGGGGGCATCCTACAATGAGCAGTTCTTC. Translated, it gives CASSRTSGGASYNEQFF.

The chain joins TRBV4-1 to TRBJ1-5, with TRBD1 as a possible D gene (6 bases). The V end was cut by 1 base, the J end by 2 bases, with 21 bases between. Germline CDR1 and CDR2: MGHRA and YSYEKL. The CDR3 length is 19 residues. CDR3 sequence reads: CASSQGQGNRETRNQPQHF. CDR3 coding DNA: TGCGCCAGCAGCCAAGGCCAGGGGAACAGGGAGACTCGCAATCAGCCCCAGCATTTT.

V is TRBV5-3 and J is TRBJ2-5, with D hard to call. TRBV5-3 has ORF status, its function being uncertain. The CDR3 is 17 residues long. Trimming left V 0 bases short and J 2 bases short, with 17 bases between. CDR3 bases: TGTGCCAGAAGCTTGGAATCACTTAGCAGAGCACAAGAGACCCAGTACTTC. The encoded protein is CARSLESLSRAQETQYF.

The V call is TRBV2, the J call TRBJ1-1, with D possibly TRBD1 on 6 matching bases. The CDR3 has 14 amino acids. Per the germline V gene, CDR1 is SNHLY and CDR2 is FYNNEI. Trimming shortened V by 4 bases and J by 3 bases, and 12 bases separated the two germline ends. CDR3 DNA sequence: TGTGCCAGCAGTGCGAGGGGGATCGACACTGAAGCTTTCTTT. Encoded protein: CASSARGIDTEAFF.

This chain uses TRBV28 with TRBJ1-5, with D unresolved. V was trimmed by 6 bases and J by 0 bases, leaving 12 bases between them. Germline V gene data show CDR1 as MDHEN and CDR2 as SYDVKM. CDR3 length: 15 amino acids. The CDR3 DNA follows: TGTGCCAGCAGGTGGCACGGGGATAGCAATCAGCCCCAGCATTTT. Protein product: CASRWHGDSNQPQHF. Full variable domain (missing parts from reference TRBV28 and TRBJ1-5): DVKVTQSSRYLVKRTGEKVFLECVQDMDHENMFWYRQDPGLGLRLIYFSYDVKMKEKGDIPEGYSVSREKKERFSLILESASTNQTSMYLCASRWHGDSNQPQHFGDGTRLSIL.

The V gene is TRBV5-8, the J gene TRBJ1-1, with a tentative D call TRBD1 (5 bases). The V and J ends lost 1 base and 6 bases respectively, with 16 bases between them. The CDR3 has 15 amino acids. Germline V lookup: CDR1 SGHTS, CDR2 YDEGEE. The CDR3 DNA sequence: TGTGCCAGCAGCTTGTGGATAGACAGATTATCTGAAGCTTTCTTT. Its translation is CASSLWIDRLSEAFF.

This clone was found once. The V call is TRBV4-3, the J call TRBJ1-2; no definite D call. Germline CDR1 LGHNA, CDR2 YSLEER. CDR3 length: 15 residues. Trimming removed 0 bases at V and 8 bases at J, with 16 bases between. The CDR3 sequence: CASSQEFLSLVGYTF. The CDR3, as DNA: TGCGCCAGCAGCCAAGAATTCCTGAGCCTGGTAGGCTACACCTTC.

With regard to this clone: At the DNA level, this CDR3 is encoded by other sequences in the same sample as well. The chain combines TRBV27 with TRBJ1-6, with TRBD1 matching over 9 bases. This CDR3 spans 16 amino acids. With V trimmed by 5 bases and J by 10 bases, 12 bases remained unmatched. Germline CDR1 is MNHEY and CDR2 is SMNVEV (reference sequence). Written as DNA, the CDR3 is TGTGCCAGCAGTCCCAGACGGACAGGGGAGGCGTCACCCCTCCACTTT. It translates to CASSPRRTGEASPLHF.

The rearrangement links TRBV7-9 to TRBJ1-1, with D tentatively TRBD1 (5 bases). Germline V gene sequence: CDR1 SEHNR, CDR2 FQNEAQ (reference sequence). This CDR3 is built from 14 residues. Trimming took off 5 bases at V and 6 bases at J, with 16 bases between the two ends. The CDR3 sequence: CASSPGGGRSEAFF. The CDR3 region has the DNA TGTGCCAGCAGCCCGGGGGGAGGACGATCTGAAGCTTTCTTT.

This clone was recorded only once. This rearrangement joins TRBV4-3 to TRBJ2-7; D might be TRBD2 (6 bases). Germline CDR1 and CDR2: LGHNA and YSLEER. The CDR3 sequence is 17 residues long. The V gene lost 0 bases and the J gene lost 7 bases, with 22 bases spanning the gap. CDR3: CASSQESVGSGVREQYF. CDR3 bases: TGCGCCAGCAGCCAAGAATCGGTTGGTTCGGGGGTGAGGGAGCAGTACTTC.

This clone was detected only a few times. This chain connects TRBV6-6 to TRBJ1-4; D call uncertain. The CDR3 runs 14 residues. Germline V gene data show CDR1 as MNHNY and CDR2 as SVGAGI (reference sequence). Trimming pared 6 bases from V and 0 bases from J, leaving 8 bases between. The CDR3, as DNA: TGTGCCAGCAGCTCTACGTCAACTAATGAAAAACTGTTTTTT. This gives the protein CASSSTSTNEKLFF.

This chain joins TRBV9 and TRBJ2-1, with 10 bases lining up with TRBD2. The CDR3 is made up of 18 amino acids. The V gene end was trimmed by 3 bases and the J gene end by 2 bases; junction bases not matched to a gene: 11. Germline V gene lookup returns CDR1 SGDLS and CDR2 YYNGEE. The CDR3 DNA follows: TGTGCCAGCAGCGCCTCCGGAGCGGGGGGGATTACCTACAATGAGCAGTTCTTC. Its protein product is CASSASGAGGITYNEQFF.

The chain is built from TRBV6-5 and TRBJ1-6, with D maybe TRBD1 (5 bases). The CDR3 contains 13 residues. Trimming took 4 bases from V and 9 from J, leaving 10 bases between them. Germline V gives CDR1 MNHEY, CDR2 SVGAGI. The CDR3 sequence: CASSSTVGSPLHF. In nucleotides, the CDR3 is TGTGCCAGCAGTTCGACAGTGGGTTCACCCCTCCACTTT.

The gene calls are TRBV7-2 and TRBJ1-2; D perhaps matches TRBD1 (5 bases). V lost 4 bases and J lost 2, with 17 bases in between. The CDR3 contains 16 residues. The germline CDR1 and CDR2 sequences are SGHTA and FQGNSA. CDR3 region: CASSYRPRGSNYGYTF. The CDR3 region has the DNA TGTGCCAGCAGCTACCGGCCCCGGGGGAGCAACTATGGCTACACCTTC.

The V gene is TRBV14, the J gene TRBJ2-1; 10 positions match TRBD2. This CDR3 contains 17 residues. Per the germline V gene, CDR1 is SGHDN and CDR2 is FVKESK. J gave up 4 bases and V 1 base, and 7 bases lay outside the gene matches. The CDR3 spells CASSQVASGSLYNEQFF. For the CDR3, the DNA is TGTGCCAGCAGCCAAGTGGCTAGCGGGAGTCTGTACAATGAGCAGTTCTTC.

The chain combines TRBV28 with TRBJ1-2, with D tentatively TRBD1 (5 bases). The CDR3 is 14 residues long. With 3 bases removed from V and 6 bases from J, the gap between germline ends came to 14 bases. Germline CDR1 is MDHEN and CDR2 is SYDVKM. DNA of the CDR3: TGTGCCAGCAGTTTCCCGGGACTCGGGGATGGCTACACCTTC. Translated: CASSFPGLGDGYTF.

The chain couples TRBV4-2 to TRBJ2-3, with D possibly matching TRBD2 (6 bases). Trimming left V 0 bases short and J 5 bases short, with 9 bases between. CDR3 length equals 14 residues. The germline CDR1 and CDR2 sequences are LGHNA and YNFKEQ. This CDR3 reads CASSQEAAGDTQYF. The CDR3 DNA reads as TGTGCCAGCAGCCAAGAGGCAGCGGGAGATACGCAGTATTTT.

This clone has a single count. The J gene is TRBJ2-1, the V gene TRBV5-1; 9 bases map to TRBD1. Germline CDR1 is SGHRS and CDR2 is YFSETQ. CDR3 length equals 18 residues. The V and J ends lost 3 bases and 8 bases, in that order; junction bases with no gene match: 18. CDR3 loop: CASSWSDRWGTGKDEQFF. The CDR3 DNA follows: TGCGCCAGCAGCTGGTCGGACAGATGGGGGACAGGGAAGGATGAGCAGTTCTTC.

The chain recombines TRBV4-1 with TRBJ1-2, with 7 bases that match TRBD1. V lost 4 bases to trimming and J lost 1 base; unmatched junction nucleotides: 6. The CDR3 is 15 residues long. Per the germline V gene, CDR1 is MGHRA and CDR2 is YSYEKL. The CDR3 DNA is TGCGCCAGCAGCCCCCGGGACAGCCTTAACTATGGCTACACCTTC. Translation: CASSPRDSLNYGYTF.

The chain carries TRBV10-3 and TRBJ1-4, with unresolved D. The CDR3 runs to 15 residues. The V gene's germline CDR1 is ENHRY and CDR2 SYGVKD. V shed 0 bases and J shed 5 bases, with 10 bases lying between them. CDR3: CAISESDTPNEKLFF. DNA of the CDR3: TGTGCCATCAGTGAGTCCGACACCCCCAATGAAAAACTGTTTTTT.